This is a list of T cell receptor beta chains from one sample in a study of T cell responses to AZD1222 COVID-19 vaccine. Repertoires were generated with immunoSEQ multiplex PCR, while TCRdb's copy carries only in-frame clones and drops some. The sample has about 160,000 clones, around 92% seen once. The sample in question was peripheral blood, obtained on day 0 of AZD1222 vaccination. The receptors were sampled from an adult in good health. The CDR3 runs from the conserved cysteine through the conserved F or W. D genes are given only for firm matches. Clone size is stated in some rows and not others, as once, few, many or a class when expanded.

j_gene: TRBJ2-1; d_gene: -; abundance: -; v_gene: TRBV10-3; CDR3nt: TGTGCCATCACCCCGGACAAGGAGACTTACAATGAGCAGTTCTTC; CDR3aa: CAITPDKETYNEQFF
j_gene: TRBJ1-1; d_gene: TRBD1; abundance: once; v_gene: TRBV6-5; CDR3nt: TGTGCCAGCAGTTACGGGGGGACAGTGAACACTGAAGCTTTCTTT; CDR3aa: CASSYGGTVNTEAFF
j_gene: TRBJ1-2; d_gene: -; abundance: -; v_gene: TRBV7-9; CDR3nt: TGTGCCAGCAGCTTTGGAGACTATGGCTACACCTTC; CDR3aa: CASSFGDYGYTF
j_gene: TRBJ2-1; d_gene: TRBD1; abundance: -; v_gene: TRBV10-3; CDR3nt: TGTGCCATCAGGCAGGGGGTAGTCAATGAGCAGTTCTTC; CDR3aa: CAIRQGVVNEQFF
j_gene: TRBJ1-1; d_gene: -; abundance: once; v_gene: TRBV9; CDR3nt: TGTGCCAGCAGCTCTGGGGGGAGGGTCAGGCTTGGGACTGAAGCTTTCTTT; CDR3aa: CASSSGGRVRLGTEAFF
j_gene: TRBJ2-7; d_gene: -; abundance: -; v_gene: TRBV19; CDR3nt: TGTGCCAGTAGTGCCCAGTTGTCCTCCTACGAGCAGTACTTC; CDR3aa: CASSAQLSSYEQYF
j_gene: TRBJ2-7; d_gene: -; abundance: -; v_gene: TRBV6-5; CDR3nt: TGTGCCAGCAGTTACTCGCTTGCACAGGGAACCTACGAGCAGTACTTC; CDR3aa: CASSYSLAQGTYEQYF
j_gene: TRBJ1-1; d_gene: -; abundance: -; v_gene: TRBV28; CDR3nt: TGTGCCAGCAGCCAGACTTCCAACACTGAAGCTTTCTTT; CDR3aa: CASSQTSNTEAFF
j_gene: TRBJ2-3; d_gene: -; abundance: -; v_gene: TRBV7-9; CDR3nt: TGTGCCAGCAGCTTTGGCAGGGCCCCTAGCACAGATACGCAGTATTTT; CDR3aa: CASSFGRAPSTDTQYF
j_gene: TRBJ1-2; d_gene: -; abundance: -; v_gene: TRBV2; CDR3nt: TGTGCCAGCAGTATCTCCGGGACGGAGGGCTACACCTTC; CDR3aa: CASSISGTEGYTF
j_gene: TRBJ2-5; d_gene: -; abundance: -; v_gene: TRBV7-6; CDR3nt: TGTGCCAGCAGCTTAGGGAGGCGAGAGACCCAGTACTTC; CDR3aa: CASSLGRRETQYF
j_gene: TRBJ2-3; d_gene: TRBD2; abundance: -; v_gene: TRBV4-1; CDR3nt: TGCGCCAGCAGCCAACACGGACTAGGCACAGATACGCAGTATTTT; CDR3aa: CASSQHGLGTDTQYF
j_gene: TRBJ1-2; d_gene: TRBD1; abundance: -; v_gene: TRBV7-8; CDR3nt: TGTGCCAGCAGCCCTTGGGACAGGGACTATGGCTACACCTTC; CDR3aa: CASSPWDRDYGYTF
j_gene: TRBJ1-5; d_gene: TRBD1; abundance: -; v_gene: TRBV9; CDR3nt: TGTGCCAGCAGCGTTGAACCACAGGGGCAGCCCCAGCATTTT; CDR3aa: CASSVEPQGQPQHF
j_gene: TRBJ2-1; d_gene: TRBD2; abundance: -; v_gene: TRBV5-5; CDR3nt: TGTGCCAGCATCTTGGGTACGGGGGGCAATGAGCAGTTCTTC; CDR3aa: CASILGTGGNEQFF